The T cell receptor (beta chain) under discussion was sequenced for a study of T-cell memory formation after mild COVID-19. The V gene end was trimmed by 5 bases and the J gene end by 5 bases; junction bases not matched to a gene: 6. The V gene's germline CDR1 is SGHTA and CDR2 FQGTGA. The CDR3 is 15 amino acids. One entry per CDR3 protein, called by TCRdb with MiXCR from the 5' RACE reads. The repertoire holds about 410,000 distinct CDR3 sequences, with under 20% as singletons. Notes on this clonotype: Antigen: not known.

Findings and limits, study-wide: Certain responding clones were present in pre-infection memory, suggesting participation of cross-reactive memory.

The source material was PBMCs or a T cell subset sorted from them (not recorded which). The receptor comes from a man aged 18 to 30 who had mild COVID-19 (a few samples of this study predate the infection). Cell type and time point are not known. V is TRBV7-3 and J is TRBJ2-1; 10 bases match TRBD2. This CDR3 is CASSVLSGGHNEQFF. CDR3 bases: TGTGCCAGCAGCGTTCTTAGCGGGGGGCACAATGAGCAGTTCTTC.